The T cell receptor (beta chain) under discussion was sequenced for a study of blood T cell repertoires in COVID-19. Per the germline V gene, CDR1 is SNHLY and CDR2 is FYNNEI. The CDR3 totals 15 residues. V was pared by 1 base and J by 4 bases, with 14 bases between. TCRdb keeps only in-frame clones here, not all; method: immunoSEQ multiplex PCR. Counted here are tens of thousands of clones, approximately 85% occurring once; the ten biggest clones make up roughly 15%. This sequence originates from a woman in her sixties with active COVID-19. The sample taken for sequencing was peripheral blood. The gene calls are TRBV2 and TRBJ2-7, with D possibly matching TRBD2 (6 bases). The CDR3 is CASSEGRDGGYEQYF. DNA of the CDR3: TGTGCCAGCAGTGAAGGGCGGGACGGAGGTTACGAGCAGTACTTC.